This T cell receptor beta chain was identified during a study of T cell repertoires in cytomegalovirus infection. Across the whole study: Recently identified HLA-C-restricted CMV epitopes were among the peptides used. Indications came from public TCR beta signatures; they pointed to CMV infection and to a matching HLA type. Whole-study results and caveats: Cumulative frequency (of public TCR beta family members) identified carriers of CMV plus the relevant HLA. The ex vivo response was dominated by HLA-C-restricted CMV-specific TCR beta clonotypes.

V was clipped by 6 bases and J by 0 bases, with 11 bases between them. CDR1 is MNHEY, CDR2 SVGEGT, per germline. The CDR3 spans 14 residues. TCRdb analysed the reads with MiXCR anew, one entry per CDR3 protein. Of fewer than 900,000 distinct CDR3 sequences listed, 25% to 35% are singletons. Notes on this clonotype: Its antigen is currently unknown.

The source is a human donor in good health (CMV status not recorded). Some clones in this sample may be carry-over from other donors' samples. Sequencing was performed on cultured CD8+ T cells from PBMCs, taken from culture after CMV antigen stimulation. This rearrangement joins TRBV6-2 or TRBV6-3 to TRBJ2-5; D is unclear. The CDR3 sequence is CASRPLMYQETQYF. The CDR3 DNA sequence: TGTGCCAGCAGGCCTCTCATGTACCAAGAGACCCAGTACTTC.